The 2 T cell receptor beta chains below were found in one sample sequenced in a study of vaccination and CD4 T cells after COVID-19. Antigens of these TCRs are unknown. Sequenced with the Oncomine TCR Beta short-read assay was DNA taken from cultured CD4+ T cells. TCRdb recomputed calls from the PCR reads with MiXCR, one row per CDR3 protein. The sample lists about 12,000 distinct CDR3 sequences; roughly 27% were seen once. Treatment denoted: roughly nine-day PBMC culture with coronavirus spike peptide pools or control peptides (ViraFEST assay). The sample was CD4+ T cells from blood, cultured in vitro, taken before SARS-CoV-2 vaccination. Receptor source: a human donor who received a COVID-19 vaccine.

The chain couples TRBV19 to TRBJ2-7, with D possibly matching TRBD2 (8 bases). The length of the CDR3 is 13 residues. Germline V gene sequence: CDR1 LNHDA, CDR2 SQIVND (reference sequence). V gave up 11 bases and J gave up 2 bases, with 16 bases separating them. CDR3 in DNA: TGTGCCGCCGGGGGGGACAGCACCTACGAGCAGTACTTC. Encoded protein: CAAGGDSTYEQYF.

The chain has TRBV19 and TRBJ1-5; 12 bases map to TRBD1. V lost 5 bases, J lost 2 bases, and 7 bases stayed unmatched. The length of the CDR3 is 17 residues. The V gene's germline CDR1 is LNHDA and CDR2 SQIVND (reference sequence). In DNA form, the CDR3 reads TGTGCCAGTAGTTCCGGGACAGGGGGCATGGGCAATCAGCCCCAGCATTTT. Its protein is CASSSGTGGMGNQPQHF. Full variable domain (missing parts from reference TRBV19 and TRBJ1-5): DGGITQSPKYLFRKEGQNVTLSCEQNLNHDAMYWYRQDPGQGLRLIYYSQIVNDFQKGDIAEGYSVSREKKESFPLTVTSAQKNPTAFYLCASSSGTGGMGNQPQHFGDGTRLSIL.